The rows below give T cell receptor beta chains drawn from one sample of a study of cytomegalovirus exposure and HLA in healthy donors. TCRdb's table, derived via immunoSEQ multiplex PCR, lists solely in-frame clones and lacks some. This table has about 180,000 clones, around 80% appearing once. Sequenced: PBMCs. All receptors come from a girl aged 2 to 9 in good health and CMV-seropositive. The CDR3 runs from the conserved cysteine through the conserved F or W. The D gene is left open where the match is weak. Clone size is not always given. Where it is, it says once, few, many or a class for expanded clones.

size: few; V: TRBV7-6; D: -; J: TRBJ2-2; length: 14; DNA: TGTGCCAGCAGCTTGGGGCGTGAAGCCGGGGAGCTGTTTTTT; CDR3: CASSLGREAGELFF
size: -; V: TRBV5-4; D: -; J: TRBJ2-1; length: 14; DNA: TGTGCCAGCAGCTTGGATTCCGGGAGAAATGAGCAGTTCTTC; CDR3: CASSLDSGRNEQFF
size: -; V: TRBV7-3; D: -; J: TRBJ2-2; length: 12; DNA: TGTGCCAGCAGCCCAGCCGGGGGGGAGCTGTTTTTT; CDR3: CASSPAGGELFF
size: few; V: TRBV6-1; D: TRBD1; J: TRBJ2-3; length: 15; DNA: TGTGCCAGCAGGGGGGGACAGGGTGGCACAGATACGCAGTATTTT; CDR3: CASRGGQGGTDTQYF
size: -; V: TRBV28; D: TRBD2; J: TRBJ2-1; length: 14; DNA: TGTGCCAGCCGGGGACTAGCGGACAACAATGAGCAGTTCTTC; CDR3: CASRGLADNNEQFF
size: -; V: TRBV11-2; D: -; J: TRBJ1-4; length: 14; DNA: TGTGCCAGCAGCTCTATCCAGGGAAAGGAAAAACTGTTTTTT; CDR3: CASSSIQGKEKLFF
size: -; V: TRBV19; D: -; J: TRBJ1-1; length: 14; DNA: TGTGCCAGTAGTATTAGGGGTAGGAACACTGAAGCTTTCTTT; CDR3: CASSIRGRNTEAFF
size: few; V: TRBV5-6; D: -; J: TRBJ1-3; length: 15; DNA: TGTGCCAGCAGCTCCTCCCCAGGGTCTGGAAACACCATATATTTT; CDR3: CASSSSPGSGNTIYF
size: -; V: TRBV7-2; D: -; J: TRBJ2-7; length: 15; DNA: TGTGCCAGCAGCTCCCAGGGGAGCGGTGGTTACGAGCAGTACTTC; CDR3: CASSSQGSGGYEQYF
size: -; V: TRBV11-3; D: -; J: TRBJ2-3; length: 13; DNA: TGTGCCAGCAGCAAACCGAATAGCGATACGCAGTATTTT; CDR3: CASSKPNSDTQYF
size: -; V: TRBV29-1; D: -; J: TRBJ2-7; length: 13; DNA: TGCAGCGGATCGGGTGGGTACCCCTACGAGCAGTACTTC; CDR3: CSGSGGYPYEQYF
size: -; V: TRBV5-1; D: TRBD2; J: TRBJ2-2; length: 15; DNA: TGCGCCAGCAGCTTGGGCCCGGGGGGGTCCGGGGAGCTGTTTTTT; CDR3: CASSLGPGGSGELFF
size: -; V: TRBV30; D: -; J: TRBJ1-2; length: 14; DNA: TGTGCCTGGAGTGTATTGGGGCGTCCCTATGGCTACACCTTC; CDR3: CAWSVLGRPYGYTF
size: -; V: TRBV29-1; D: TRBD1; J: TRBJ2-7; length: 12; DNA: TGCAGCATCCGGGACAGGGGGCAGGTGCAGTACTTC; CDR3: CSIRDRGQVQYF
size: few; V: TRBV6-1; D: TRBD1; J: TRBJ1-1; length: 14; DNA: TGTGCCAGCAGTGTACAGGGGCTGAACACTGAAGCTTTCTTT; CDR3: CASSVQGLNTEAFF
size: -; V: TRBV28; D: TRBD1; J: TRBJ2-1; length: 15; DNA: TGTGCCAGCAGTTCCCGGACAGGGCCAATCAATGAGCAGTTCTTC; CDR3: CASSSRTGPINEQFF
size: -; V: TRBV6-4; D: TRBD2; J: TRBJ2-2; length: 19; DNA: TGTGCCAGCAGGGGCGTTCGGGAGGGCCCCTTCCCCGCCACCGGGGAGCTGTTTTTT; CDR3: CASRGVREGPFPATGELFF
size: -; V: TRBV7-9; D: TRBD1; J: TRBJ1-4; length: 16; DNA: TGTGCCAGCAGCTCTACAGGACAGGGGACCCCAGAAGAACTGTTTTTT; CDR3: CASSSTGQGTPEELFF
size: -; V: TRBV5-1; D: TRBD1; J: TRBJ1-1; length: 16; DNA: TGCGCCAGCAGCCCCTCGGGACACCTACAGGGGGAACTGGGCTTCTTT; CDR3: CASSPSGHLQGELGFF
size: -; V: TRBV5-6; D: -; J: TRBJ1-1; length: 12; DNA: TGTGCCAGCAGCTCCTTACGGGGTGAAGCTTTCTTT; CDR3: CASSSLRGEAFF
size: -; V: TRBV9; D: -; J: TRBJ1-2; length: 19; DNA: TGTGCCAGCAGCGTAGCTACCGGTAAGGGGTATTCGGGCAACTATGGCTACACCTTC; CDR3: CASSVATGKGYSGNYGYTF
size: -; V: TRBV11-2; D: -; J: TRBJ2-7; length: 14; DNA: TGTGCCAGCAGCTTAGAAAATAGAGTAGACGAGCAGTACTTC; CDR3: CASSLENRVDEQYF
size: -; V: TRBV6-1; D: -; J: TRBJ2-7; length: 13; DNA: TGTGCCAGCAGTTTCAGGGGATCCTACGAGCAGTACTTC; CDR3: CASSFRGSYEQYF
size: -; V: TRBV30; D: TRBD1; J: TRBJ2-7; length: 13; DNA: TGTGCCTGGACCCGGGACAGGGGATACGAGCAGTACTTC; CDR3: CAWTRDRGYEQYF
size: -; V: TRBV7-9; D: -; J: TRBJ2-5; length: 13; DNA: TGTGCCAGCAGCTTGAGGGTTGGGGAGACCCAGTACTTC; CDR3: CASSLRVGETQYF
size: -; V: TRBV5-1; D: TRBD2; J: TRBJ2-1; length: 16; DNA: TGCGCCAGCAGCTCCGCCCTAGCGGGGGGTTACAATGAGCAGTTCTTC; CDR3: CASSSALAGGYNEQFF
size: -; V: TRBV28; D: TRBD2; J: TRBJ2-1; length: 19; DNA: TGTGCCAGCAGTGACGGACTAGCGGAGATAAGGGGCTCCTACAATGAGCAGTTCTTC; CDR3: CASSDGLAEIRGSYNEQFF
size: -; V: TRBV18; D: -; J: TRBJ1-1; length: 13; DNA: TGTGCCAGCTCACCGGCCCTGAACACTGAAGCTTTCTTT; CDR3: CASSPALNTEAFF
size: -; V: TRBV7-8; D: -; J: TRBJ1-4; length: 18; DNA: TGTGCCAGCAGCCCGTTATTATACCAGGACAGTATTAATGAAAAACTGTTTTTT; CDR3: CASSPLLYQDSINEKLFF
size: -; V: TRBV5-1; D: TRBD2; J: TRBJ2-1; length: 16; DNA: TGCGCCAGCAGCTTGGGGGCTAGCGGGGGGGACAATGAGCAGTTCTTC; CDR3: CASSLGASGGDNEQFF
size: -; V: TRBV10-3; D: TRBD1; J: TRBJ1-2; length: 13; DNA: TGTGCCACCGGGACAGGGACTTACTATGGCTACACCTTC; CDR3: CATGTGTYYGYTF
size: -; V: TRBV28; D: -; J: TRBJ2-5; length: 16; DNA: TGTGCCAGCAGTTTAACCACAGGGATCAGGCAAGAGACCCAGTACTTC; CDR3: CASSLTTGIRQETQYF
size: -; V: TRBV11-1; D: -; J: TRBJ2-7; length: 17; DNA: TGTGCCAGCAGCCCTAGTGTGGGAGGACCCTACTCCTACGAGCAGTACTTC; CDR3: CASSPSVGGPYSYEQYF
size: -; V: TRBV19; D: TRBD2; J: TRBJ2-3; length: 15; DNA: TGTGCCAGTAGTGTAGCGGGGGGGCCGGCAGATACGCAGTATTTT; CDR3: CASSVAGGPADTQYF
size: -; V: TRBV5-4; D: -; J: TRBJ2-1; length: 14; DNA: TGTGCCAGCACCCAAAGGGGATCTTACAATGAGCAGTTCTTC; CDR3: CASTQRGSYNEQFF
size: -; V: TRBV11-2; D: -; J: TRBJ1-5; length: 13; DNA: TGTGCCAGCAGCTTAGATCAGTATCAGCCCCAGCATTTT; CDR3: CASSLDQYQPQHF
size: -; V: TRBV5-1; D: TRBD2; J: TRBJ2-1; length: 18; DNA: TGCGCCAGCAGAACCGGGACTAGCGGGACTAGCTCCTACAATGAGCAGTTCTTC; CDR3: CASRTGTSGTSSYNEQFF
size: -; V: TRBV25-1; D: -; J: TRBJ2-7; length: 17; DNA: TGTGCCAGCAGTGAACCCTCACGGGACATTTTTCCCTACGAGCAGTACTTC; CDR3: CASSEPSRDIFPYEQYF
size: -; V: TRBV5-6; D: -; J: TRBJ2-7; length: 15; DNA: TGTGCCAGCAGCTTGCTGGGGGGAGCGGTTTACGAGCAGTACTTC; CDR3: CASSLLGGAVYEQYF
size: -; V: TRBV2; D: -; J: TRBJ2-7; length: 14; DNA: TGTGCCAGCACCGCTTGGACACCGTCCTACGAGCAGTACTTC; CDR3: CASTAWTPSYEQYF
size: -; V: TRBV28; D: TRBD1; J: TRBJ2-1; length: 15; DNA: TGTGCCAGCAGTCTCGGGTGGACAGGGAAGAATGAGCAGTTCTTC; CDR3: CASSLGWTGKNEQFF